The 10 T cell receptor beta chains below were found in one sample sequenced in a study of blood T cell repertoires in COVID-19. TCRdb's copy holds only in-frame clones and misses some; the assay was immunoSEQ multiplex PCR. The table lists 90,000 or so clones, roughly 85% of them singletons. Specimen: peripheral blood. Source of these receptors: a human donor in a cohort sampled during active COVID-19.

The chain links TRBV18 to TRBJ2-1; TRBD2 matches 12 bases. The CDR3 length is 16 residues. After removal of 2 bases from V and 11 bases from J, the junction contained 10 bases not matched to a gene. Germline V CDR1 and CDR2: KGHSH, LQKENI. CDR3 DNA sequence: TGTGCCAGCTCACCAACTCGGACTAGCGGGGAGGCCCAGCAGTTCTTC. Its translation is CASSPTRTSGEAQQFF.

This rearrangement joins TRBV18 to TRBJ1-5; 7 nucleotides line up with TRBD1. Germline CDR1 and CDR2: KGHSH and LQKENI. After removal of 3 bases from V and 4 bases from J, the junction contained 9 bases not matched to a gene. The CDR3 sequence is 16 residues long. CDR3 region: CASSPGQAGGNQPQHF. DNA of the CDR3: TGTGCCAGCTCACCCGGACAGGCAGGTGGGAATCAGCCCCAGCATTTT. Based on the CDR3 plus reference TRBV18 and TRBJ1-5, the full variable domain is NAGVMQNPRHLVRRRGQEARLRCSPMKGHSHVYWYRQLPEEGLKFMVYLQKENIIDESGMPKERFSAEFPKEGPSILRIQQVVRGDSAAYFCASSPGQAGGNQPQHFGDGTRLSIL.

This clone came up once. The chain employs TRBV5-6 and TRBJ1-1; TRBD1 matches 11 bases. Germline CDR1 reads SGHDT; CDR2 reads YYEEEE. The CDR3 length is 13 residues. J gave up 10 bases and V 4 bases, and 6 bases lay outside the gene matches. CDR3 nucleotide sequence: TGTGCCAGCAGCGGACAGGGGGCGGAAGGAGCTTTCTTT. It translates to CASSGQGAEGAFF.

This clone was counted only a few times. The rearrangement links TRBV27 to TRBJ1-2; weak D call: TRBD1 (6 bases). V was pared by 8 bases and J by 8 bases, with 21 bases between. Germline lookup yields CDR1 MNHEY and CDR2 SMNVEV (reference sequence). The CDR3 is 14 amino acids. The CDR3 loop reads CASRTAQRSRGYTF. CDR3 bases: TGTGCCAGCCGGACAGCCCAACGTTCGAGGGGCTACACCTTC.

The V gene is TRBV3-1 (or the pseudogene TRBV3-2), the J gene TRBJ2-3, with 7 bases that match TRBD1. The CDR3 is 15 residues long. J lost 5 bases, V lost 3 bases, and 8 bases had no gene match. Germline CDR1 is LGHDT and CDR2 is YNNKEL (reference sequence). The CDR3 protein is CASSQGQTGQDTQYF. CDR3 nucleotides: TGTGCCAGCAGCCAGGGACAGACAGGGCAAGATACGCAGTATTTT.

The count of this clone is one. The chain carries TRBV3-1 (or the pseudogene TRBV3-2) and TRBJ2-2, with 8 nucleotides matching TRBD2. The CDR3 is 17 residues long. CDR1 and CDR2 (germline): LGHDT, YNNKEL (reference sequence). V shed 0 bases and J 5 bases; nucleotides not matched to a gene: 8. The CDR3 DNA sequence: TGTGCCAGCAGCCAAGATTTGGTTAGCGGGGCGACCGGGGAGCTGTTTTTT. Its protein is CASSQDLVSGATGELFF.

A remark on this clone: Other DNA sequences of this sample code for an identical CDR3. The chain carries TRBV5-1 and TRBJ2-1, with 8 bases that match TRBD1. The CDR3 spans 15 residues. In germline, CDR1 is SGHRS, CDR2 YFSETQ. V dropped 2 bases and J dropped 0; count of bases not matched to a gene: 1. In DNA, the CDR3 is TGCGCCAGCAGCTTAGGACAGGGCTCCTACAATGAGCAGTTCTTC. This codes for CASSLGQGSYNEQFF.

The chain's CDR3 is CASRGWGDQPQHF. The CDR3 bases are TGTGCCAGCAGAGGGTGGGGGGATCAGCCCCAGCATTTT. The chain links TRBV28 to TRBJ1-5, with D maybe TRBD1 (5 bases). CDR3 length: 13 residues. V shed 6 bases and J shed 5 bases, with 11 bases lying between them. CDR1 and CDR2 from the germline V gene are MDHEN and SYDVKM.

This chain joins TRBV18 and TRBJ1-3, with D unclear. There are 17 residues in the CDR3. Between the trimmed V and J ends, which lost 4 bases and 0 bases, there was a span of 16 bases. Germline V lookup: CDR1 KGHSH, CDR2 LQKENI. CDR3 protein: CASSLLKEASSGNTIYF. The CDR3 nucleotides are TGTGCCAGCTCACTCTTAAAGGAGGCGAGCTCTGGAAACACCATATATTTT.

V usage is TRBV5-1 and J usage is TRBJ1-1, with a weak D call TRBD1 (5 bases). Germline CDR1 reads SGHRS; CDR2 reads YFSETQ. V was trimmed by 4 bases and J by 3 bases, leaving 16 bases between them. This CDR3 contains 15 residues. CDR3 sequence (DNA): TGCGCCAGCAGCCCCCGGCAGGGCTGGGACACTGAAGCTTTCTTT. It translates to CASSPRQGWDTEAFF.